These 7 T cell receptor beta chains came from one sample sequenced in a study of OX40 agonist ivuxolimab in advanced cancers. The repertoire was sequenced with immunoSEQ multiplex PCR; TCRdb's copy has only in-frame clones and lacks some. There are about 51,000 clones in the sample; roughly 84% occur only once, and roughly 3% lies in the top ten. Sequencing used CD4+ or CD8+ T cells sorted from blood, obtained in a trial of the OX40 agonist ivuxolimab. The receptors stem from an adult with an advanced solid tumor such as melanoma, head and neck, liver or kidney cancer.

This clone was found a few times. V usage is TRBV7-9 and J usage is TRBJ2-1; 9 bases align to TRBD2. In germline, CDR1 is SEHNR, CDR2 FQNEAQ (reference sequence). V lost 5 bases, J lost 5 bases, and 10 bases stayed unmatched. The CDR3 sequence is 16 residues long. The CDR3 DNA reads as TGTGCCAGCAGCCCCCCTGAGCGGGGGGCTAACAATGAGCAGTTCTTC. This gives the protein CASSPPERGANNEQFF.

V and J are TRBV27 and TRBJ1-6; D possibly corresponds to TRBD1 (6 bases). Germline CDR1 is MNHEY and CDR2 is SMNVEV (reference sequence). Trimming took 2 bases from V and 9 from J, leaving 20 bases between them. The CDR3 contains 17 residues. The CDR3 reads CASSLQVGGGSASPLHF. CDR3 nucleotide sequence: TGTGCCAGCAGTTTACAAGTGGGAGGGGGAAGCGCTTCACCCCTCCACTTT.

The CDR3, as DNA: TGTGCCAGCAGTTACCTCGGGACAGAAGAGACCCAGTACTTC. As protein: CASSYLGTEETQYF. This chain uses TRBV6-6 with TRBJ2-5, with TRBD1 matching 7 bases. From germline, CDR1 is MNHNY and CDR2 SVGAGI (reference sequence). This CDR3 comprises 14 residues. V lost 2 bases, J lost 3 bases, and 3 bases stayed unmatched.

The CDR3 sequence is CASTPPGQGGTTEAFF. The CDR3 DNA is TGTGCCAGCACCCCACCCGGACAGGGAGGGACCACTGAAGCTTTCTTT. This chain uses TRBV6-6 with TRBJ1-1; TRBD1 matches 8 bases. The CDR3 has 16 amino acids. J lost 4 bases, V lost 7 bases, and 14 bases had no gene match. Germline CDR1 and CDR2: MNHNY and SVGAGI (reference sequence).

The rearrangement uses TRBV25-1 and TRBJ1-4; 9 bases agree with TRBD1. V was pared by 6 bases and J by 7 bases, with 6 bases of the junction left unmatched. The CDR3 extends over 14 amino acids. Germline V gene sequence: CDR1 MGHDK, CDR2 SYGVNS. CDR3 residues: CASSDRGSGEKLFF. CDR3 DNA sequence: TGTGCCAGCAGCGACAGGGGGAGTGGTGAAAAACTGTTTTTT.

The chain combines TRBV7-9 with TRBJ1-1, with D possibly matching TRBD1 (5 bases). The ends were cut back, 3 bases at V and 6 bases at J, with 11 bases in the middle. Germline V gives CDR1 SEHNR, CDR2 FQNEAQ (reference sequence). There are 13 residues in the CDR3. The CDR3 sequence: CASSLARDAEAFF. The CDR3 DNA reads TGTGCCAGCAGCTTGGCCAGGGACGCTGAAGCTTTCTTT.

This clone came up once. V and J are TRBV9 and TRBJ2-3; D not certain. The V end lost 0 bases, the J end lost 0 bases, and 8 bases lay between the germline ends. Germline CDR1 is SGDLS and CDR2 is YYNGEE. CDR3 length: 15 residues. The DNA of the CDR3 is TGTGCCAGCAGCGTAGCCGTCGTGAGCACAGATACGCAGTATTTT. It is translated as CASSVAVVSTDTQYF.